This T cell receptor (beta chain) was recovered during a study of blood T cell repertoires in COVID-19. Turning to the study itself: T cells, B-cell-depleted T cells, or PBMCs supplied cDNA or gDNA.

Germline-derived CDR1 and CDR2 are LNHDA and SQIVND (reference sequence). The CDR3 consists of 13 residues. Trimming took 10 bases from V and 4 from J, leaving 13 bases between them. The authors' processing: By means of reference gene primer amplification, nucleated cell counts were estimated. The table came from immunoSEQ multiplex PCR; TCRdb's copy has only in-frame clones and leaves some out. That table furnishes V, J and clone size, whereas the DNA furnished D and trimming. The table includes 350,000 to 450,000 clones, around 87% detected once. The sequenced sample consisted of peripheral blood. V and J are TRBV19 and TRBJ2-2; D might be TRBD1 (6 bases). The TCR originated in a woman aged 55 to 70 with COVID-19, enrolled during active disease. The CDR3 loop reads CAMRTDSTGELFF. DNA for the CDR3: TGTGCCATGCGGACAGACTCCACCGGGGAGCTGTTTTTT.